This TCR beta chain is drawn from a study of T cell repertoires in cytomegalovirus infection (dated by TCRdb to the late 2010s). At the level of the whole study: Recently identified HLA-C-restricted CMV epitopes, whose presentation resists viral immunomodulation, were targeted by peptide stimulations together with well-studied HLA-B-restricted epitopes. Donor HLA type was relevant to the analysis, as public TCR beta signatures indicated carriage of CMV infection together with the matching HLA type. The investigation overall reported the following: Cumulative frequency of public TCR beta family members discriminated carriers of CMV infection plus the relevant HLA type in this cohort and an independent 352-donor cohort. The ex vivo response was dominated by HLA-C-restricted CMV-specific TCR beta clonotypes, which also provided the single most frequent clonotype in two of eight donors.

Reading the label with the study, this specimen's treatment or condition is: in vitro stimulation with specific CMV peptide epitopes to enrich CMV-specific T cells. A note on this clonotype: Its target antigen remains unknown. No base qualities exist here, and no much larger clone lies one base off it.

The sequencing machine was an Illumina HiSeq 1500. The raw public data were reprocessed by TCRdb itself: fastp quality trimming at Q25, MiXCR clonotype calling, in-frame beta chains only. CDR3 protein sequences are deduplicated, and each keeps its most common genes and DNA. Present in this sample are 650,000 to 850,000 distinct CDR3 sequences, just under 30% of which were seen just once. The ten largest clonotypes hold around 13% of the sample. The sequences come from cultured CD8+ T cells from PBMCs, collected from culture after CMV antigen stimulation. The TCR was taken from a human donor in good health (CMV status not recorded). Some clones in this sample may be carry-over from other donors' samples.

The DNA sequence is as follows: TGTGCCAGCAGCTGGGTAGCGGGCTCTTCCTACGAGCAGTACGTC. Translated, it reads CASSWVAGSSYEQYV. The sequence links TRBV2 to TRBJ2-7; TRBD2 agrees with 7 junctional bases. Germline trimming: 6 bases from V, 1 base from J; junction bases outside gene matches: 9. The germline V gene specifies SNHLY as CDR1 and FYNNEI as CDR2. The CDR3 goes from the cysteine to the valine over 15 residues. Only CDR3 DNA remains: 45 bases, in frame from the first base.